Listed below are T cell receptor beta chains from one sample, sequenced in a study of T cells in Graves' hyperthyroidism and ophthalmopathy. TCRdb passed the multiplex PCR reads through MiXCR, listing each CDR3 protein once. The table includes approximately 690,000 distinct CDR3 sequences, approximately 15% detected once. The material sequenced was blood. These receptors were taken from a woman between 45 and 60 years old with Graves' ophthalmopathy. The CDR3 runs from the conserved cysteine through the conserved F or W. D genes are given only for firm matches. Clone size is stated in some rows and not others, as once, few, many or a class when expanded.

J	V	size	D	DNA	CDR3
TRBJ1-6	TRBV6-1	many	TRBD1	TGTGCCAGCAGCGCACAGGGGGCCTCCTATAATTCACCCCTCCACTTT	CASSAQGASYNSPLHF
TRBJ2-1	TRBV9	many	TRBD1	TGTGCCAGCAACAGAGAGGGATACCGGGACAGATACAATGAGCAGTTCTTC	CASNREGYRDRYNEQFF
TRBJ2-1	TRBV7-2	many	-	TGTGCCAGCAGGTCATACGACGACAATGAGCAGTTCTTC	CASRSYDDNEQFF
TRBJ1-1	TRBV7-9	many	-	TGTGCCAGCAGCTTAAAGGCACTGAACACTGAAGCTTTCTTT	CASSLKALNTEAFF
TRBJ2-5	TRBV5-1	-	TRBD1	TGCGCCAGCAGCTTGGGGGACAGGGGGCCAGAGACCCAGTACTTC	CASSLGDRGPETQYF
TRBJ2-1	TRBV20-1	many	-	TGCAGTGCTGCACTAGCTGGCCCCTACAATGAGCAGTTCTTC	CSAALAGPYNEQFF
TRBJ2-1	TRBV2	many	TRBD2	TGTGCCAGCAGTCCCCAGATAGCGGGAGGGGAGCAGTTCTTC	CASSPQIAGGEQFF
TRBJ2-5	TRBV2	many	-	TGTGCCAGCAGTGTTAGGGGAAAAGAGACCCAGTACTTC	CASSVRGKETQYF
TRBJ1-1	TRBV27	many	-	TGTGCCAGCAGTTTCAGGGAGGGGAACACTGAAGCTTTCTTT	CASSFREGNTEAFF
TRBJ2-3	TRBV20-1	many	TRBD2	TGCAGTGCTAGAGACGCGGGAGGGCCCCCAGATACGCAGTATTTT	CSARDAGGPPDTQYF
TRBJ2-1	TRBV7-2	many	-	TGTGCCAGCAGAGAGACTAGATATGAGCAGTTCTTC	CASRETRYEQFF
TRBJ2-1	TRBV20-1	-	-	TGCAGTGCTAACACTAAGAGCTCCTACAATGAGCAGTTCTTC	CSANTKSSYNEQFF
TRBJ1-3	TRBV5-1	-	TRBD1	TGCGCCAGCAGCTTGGCCGGGACAGGTTCTGGAAACACCATATATTTT	CASSLAGTGSGNTIYF
TRBJ2-3	TRBV20-1	many	-	TGCAGTGCTGTCCCAGGCGACAGAACTACAGATACGCAGTATTTT	CSAVPGDRTTDTQYF
TRBJ2-2	TRBV10-3	-	-	TGTGCCATCAGTGCCCTCGACACAAGCGGGGAGCTGTTTTTT	CAISALDTSGELFF
TRBJ2-1	TRBV7-6	few	TRBD2	TGTGCCAGCAGCATCCGGGGCGGGGGGGATGAGCAGTTCTTC	CASSIRGGGDEQFF
TRBJ2-1	TRBV19	few	-	TGTGCCAGTAGTATAGGCCAGCTACAGCGATACAATGAGCAGTTCTTC	CASSIGQLQRYNEQFF
TRBJ2-3	TRBV20-1	many	TRBD2	TGCAGTGCTAGGCGGGAGGGCCTGACAGATACGCAGTATTTT	CSARREGLTDTQYF
TRBJ1-2	TRBV4-1	-	TRBD1	TGCGCCAGCAGCCTCCGGGACAGGGTTAACTATGGCTACACCTTC	CASSLRDRVNYGYTF
TRBJ2-7	TRBV5-1	many	TRBD1	TGCGCCAGCAGCGCCGGGACAGACTACGAGCAGTACTTC	CASSAGTDYEQYF
TRBJ2-4	TRBV19	once	TRBD2	TGTGCCAGTAGTATAGGGGGACTAGCAGGCGCCAAAAACATTCAGTACTTC	CASSIGGLAGAKNIQYF
TRBJ2-5	TRBV7-2	many	TRBD2	TGTGCCAGCAGCTTAGGTCGCGGGAGAGGCCAAGAGACCCAGTACTTC	CASSLGRGRGQETQYF
TRBJ2-1	TRBV20-1	many	TRBD2	TGCATCCTCCGGGCTAGCGGAGACAATGAGCAGTTCTTC	CILRASGDNEQFF
TRBJ2-1	TRBV18	many	TRBD1	TGTGCCAGCTCACCACCGGGACAGGGCCCGTTCTTC	CASSPPGQGPFF
TRBJ2-7	TRBV6-2/TRBV6-3	-	TRBD2	TGTGCCAGCAGAACCAGGACTAGCGGGAGCTACGAGCAGTACTTC	CASRTRTSGSYEQYF
TRBJ1-1	TRBV7-2	many	-	TGTGCCAGCAGCCCCGGGACAATGAACACTGAAGCTTTCTTT	CASSPGTMNTEAFF
TRBJ2-2	TRBV20-1	-	-	TGCAGTGCTACTAGACAGATCAACACCGGGGAGCTGTTTTTT	CSATRQINTGELFF
TRBJ1-1	TRBV7-9	few	TRBD1	TGTGCCAGCAGCCAAACGACAGGGGGCACTGAAGCTTTCTTT	CASSQTTGGTEAFF
TRBJ2-1	TRBV27	few	-	TGTGCCAGCACCATCAGCCGGACATCCTACAATGAGCAGTTCTTC	CASTISRTSYNEQFF
TRBJ2-5	TRBV6-2/TRBV6-3	-	TRBD2	TGTGCCAGCAGTTATGATAGCGGGAGGGCCCTTCGAGAGACCCAGTACTTC	CASSYDSGRALRETQYF
TRBJ1-6	TRBV6-1	few	-	TGTGCCACCGCGGGGGGTTTGTCTTCACCCCTCCACTTT	CATAGGLSSPLHF
TRBJ2-7	TRBV27	many	-	TGTGCCAGCAGTTTATCGGGTGCTTCCGAGCAGTACTTC	CASSLSGASEQYF
TRBJ2-3	TRBV9	few	-	TGTGCCAGCAGCGTAGGTGGGAGACCAGATACGCAGTATTTT	CASSVGGRPDTQYF
TRBJ1-2	TRBV28	many	-	TGTGCCAGCAGTGACCAGGGGAGGGGCTACACCTTC	CASSDQGRGYTF
TRBJ2-7	TRBV28	many	-	TGTGCCAGCAGTCCCATAGCGGCCAGCTCCTACGAGCAGTACTTC	CASSPIAASSYEQYF
TRBJ2-7	TRBV6-2/TRBV6-3	many	TRBD2	TGTGCCAGCAGTACCACCAGGACTAGCGGGAGCTACGAGCAGTACTTC	CASSTTRTSGSYEQYF
TRBJ2-1	TRBV4-3	few	-	TGCGCCAGCAGCCAAGATTTGGCGGGCCGCGGCAATGAGCAGTTCTTC	CASSQDLAGRGNEQFF